This is a list of T cell receptor beta chains from one sample in a study of shared clonotypes between healthy human individuals. Sequencing used immunoSEQ multiplex PCR; TCRdb keeps in-frame clones, though not all of them. The sample holds 2 million to 2.5 million clones, approximately 95% seen once. Specimen: naive CD4+ T cells from PBMCs. The receptors derive from a man younger than 30 in good health. Some clones in this sample may be carry-over from other donors' samples. The CDR3 runs from the conserved cysteine through the conserved F or W. D genes are given only for firm matches. Clone size appears in some rows only: once, few, many, or a class for an expanded clone.

j_gene	abundance	v_gene	len	d_gene	CDR3aa	CDR3nt
TRBJ2-2	NA	TRBV15	16	TRBD1	CATSSGQGTYTGELFF	TGTGCCACCAGCTCTGGACAGGGGACCTACACCGGGGAGCTGTTTTTT
TRBJ1-2	NA	TRBV12-5	13	NA	CASGLAGVHGYTF	TGTGCTAGTGGTTTGGCGGGGGTTCATGGCTACACCTTC
TRBJ2-7	NA	TRBV30	13	NA	CAWSPSQSYEQYF	TGTGCCTGGAGCCCAAGTCAGTCCTACGAGCAGTACTTC
TRBJ2-2	NA	TRBV5-6	15	NA	CASSLWGEGTGELFF	TGTGCCAGCAGCTTGTGGGGAGAGGGCACCGGGGAGCTGTTTTTT
TRBJ1-5	NA	TRBV19	15	NA	CASSIVRGTRQPQHF	TGTGCCAGTAGTATAGTGCGGGGTACTAGGCAGCCCCAGCATTTT
TRBJ2-7	NA	TRBV5-4	15	TRBD1	CASTNWDRGPYEQYF	TGTGCCAGCACTAATTGGGACAGGGGGCCGTACGAGCAGTACTTC
TRBJ2-7	NA	TRBV5-1	14	NA	CASSPLWESYEQYF	TGCGCCAGCAGCCCATTATGGGAGTCCTACGAGCAGTACTTC
TRBJ2-1	NA	TRBV9	15	NA	CASSVGGDSYNEQFF	TGTGCCAGCAGCGTAGGCGGAGACTCCTACAATGAGCAGTTCTTC
TRBJ2-1	NA	TRBV11-3	16	TRBD2	CASSLASSGGYNEQFF	TGTGCCAGCAGCTTAGCCTCTAGCGGGGGCTACAATGAGCAGTTCTTC
TRBJ1-5	NA	TRBV5-1	15	NA	CASSLTGYSNQPQHF	TGCGCCAGCAGCCTGACAGGTTATAGCAATCAGCCCCAGCATTTT
TRBJ1-2	NA	TRBV7-8	13	NA	CASGLRGGLGYTF	TGTGCCAGCGGTCTTAGGGGGGGCCTAGGCTACACCTTC
TRBJ2-7	NA	TRBV27	18	TRBD2	CASRTAGGKSQSSYEQYF	TGTGCCAGCAGGACAGCGGGAGGGAAATCCCAAAGCTCCTACGAGCAGTACTTC
TRBJ2-2	NA	TRBV25-1	15	TRBD1	CASSARQGNTGELFF	TGTGCCAGCAGTGCTAGACAGGGGAACACCGGGGAGCTGTTTTTT
TRBJ2-3	NA	TRBV27	18	TRBD2	CASRQGLAGGPSTDTQYF	TGTGCCAGCAGGCAAGGACTAGCGGGAGGGCCGAGCACAGATACGCAGTATTTT
TRBJ2-5	NA	TRBV5-1	13	NA	CASSGSDQETQYF	TGCGCCAGCAGCGGTTCCGATCAAGAGACCCAGTACTTC
TRBJ2-2	NA	TRBV6-5	15	TRBD2	CASSYWTSGTGELFF	TGTGCCAGCAGTTACTGGACTAGCGGGACCGGGGAGCTGTTTTTT
TRBJ1-2	NA	TRBV6-4	15	TRBD1	CASSDWRGQIYGYTF	TGTGCCAGCAGTGACTGGAGGGGGCAGATCTATGGCTACACCTTC
TRBJ2-5	NA	TRBV25-1	14	NA	CASSDFRVGETQYF	TGTGCCAGCAGTGATTTCAGAGTTGGAGAGACCCAGTACTTC
TRBJ2-7	NA	TRBV11-1	12	NA	CASSLVGYEQYF	TGTGCCAGCAGCTTAGTGGGCTACGAGCAGTACTTC
TRBJ1-1	NA	TRBV6-5	14	NA	CASRNEDRNTEAFF	TGTGCCAGCAGAAACGAGGACAGGAACACTGAAGCTTTCTTT
TRBJ2-3	NA	TRBV10-1	15	TRBD2	CASSEGGRTTDTQYF	TGCGCCAGCAGTGAGGGCGGGAGAACCACAGATACGCAGTATTTT
TRBJ2-3	NA	TRBV13	14	NA	CASSSLRGPDTQYF	TGTGCCAGCAGCTCCCTAAGGGGCCCAGATACGCAGTATTTT
TRBJ2-1	once	TRBV9	15	NA	CASSVSGTAYNEQFF	TGTGCCAGCAGCGTGAGCGGGACAGCCTACAATGAGCAGTTCTTC
TRBJ2-2	NA	TRBV7-3	16	TRBD1	CASSLKQGASTGELFF	TGTGCCAGCAGCCTCAAGCAGGGGGCAAGCACCGGGGAGCTGTTTTTT
TRBJ2-7	once	TRBV4-2	15	TRBD1	CASSRGQGSSYEQYF	TGTGCCAGCAGCCGAGGACAGGGGAGCTCCTACGAGCAGTACTTC
TRBJ1-1	NA	TRBV6-5	12	TRBD1	CASRGQGTEAFF	TGTGCCAGCAGGGGACAGGGCACTGAAGCTTTCTTT
TRBJ2-1	NA	TRBV9	16	TRBD2	CASSAAPGLVDNEQFF	TGTGCCAGCAGCGCCGCACCGGGACTAGTCGACAATGAGCAGTTCTTC
TRBJ2-7	NA	TRBV5-1	13	TRBD1	CASSLYRGREQYF	TGCGCCAGCAGCTTGTACAGGGGGCGGGAGCAGTACTTC
TRBJ1-5	NA	TRBV5-1	16	TRBD1	CASSLTGVGGNQPQHF	TGCGCCAGCAGCTTGACAGGGGTCGGCGGCAATCAGCCCCAGCATTTT
TRBJ1-3	NA	TRBV21-1	11	NA	CASSNKNTIYF	TGTGCCAGCAGCAATAAAAACACCATATATTTT
TRBJ1-5	NA	TRBV27	17	NA	CASSSTPGPGRNQPQHF	TGTGCCAGCAGTTCCACCCCTGGACCAGGTAGGAATCAGCCCCAGCATTTT
TRBJ1-1	NA	TRBV7-2	15	NA	CASSFFLVGQTEAFF	TGTGCCAGCAGCTTTTTTCTGGTCGGTCAGACTGAAGCTTTCTTT
TRBJ1-1	NA	TRBV6-1	10	NA	CASRDTGAFF	TGTGCCAGCAGGGACACGGGGGCTTTCTTT
TRBJ2-7	NA	TRBV29-1	13	NA	CSALGRGPREQYF	TGCAGCGCCCTCGGGAGAGGGCCCCGCGAGCAGTACTTC
TRBJ2-7	once	TRBV28	14	NA	CASSPTVSSYEQYF	TGTGCCAGCAGTCCGACAGTCAGCTCCTACGAGCAGTACTTC
TRBJ1-2	NA	TRBV6-6	13	NA	CASRAPGHYGYTF	TGTGCCAGCAGGGCGCCGGGCCACTATGGCTACACCTTC
TRBJ1-2	NA	TRBV6-5	14	NA	CASRIQGGGYGYTF	TGTGCCAGCAGGATCCAAGGGGGGGGCTATGGCTACACCTTC
TRBJ2-1	NA	TRBV7-6	16	NA	CASSLAWASRVNEQFF	TGTGCCAGCAGCTTAGCGTGGGCTAGCAGGGTCAATGAGCAGTTCTTC
TRBJ2-4	NA	TRBV28	13	NA	CASSFGASNIQYF	TGTGCCAGCAGTTTTGGGGCCTCAAACATTCAGTACTTC
TRBJ1-1	NA	TRBV19	14	NA	CASSREGANTEAFF	TGTGCCAGTAGTCGGGAGGGTGCCAACACTGAAGCTTTCTTT
TRBJ2-2	NA	TRBV27	16	TRBD1	CASRRDRGPGTGELFF	TGTGCCAGCAGGCGGGACAGGGGGCCGGGCACCGGGGAGCTGTTTTTT
TRBJ2-5	NA	TRBV6-6	15	TRBD2	CASSPRTSGQETQYF	TGTGCCAGCAGCCCACGGACTAGCGGACAAGAGACCCAGTACTTC
TRBJ2-7	NA	TRBV28	15	NA	CASRPSHAGAGEQYF	TGTGCCAGCAGACCCTCCCACGCGGGGGCGGGGGAGCAGTACTTC
TRBJ2-6	NA	TRBV18	15	NA	CASSPVFTGANVLTF	TGTGCCAGCTCACCGGTTTTCACCGGGGCCAACGTCCTGACTTTC
TRBJ2-7	NA	TRBV29-1	13	TRBD1	CSASTFDRAVQYF	TGCAGCGCGTCAACTTTCGACAGGGCGGTTCAGTACTTC
TRBJ2-6	NA	TRBV5-4	15	NA	CASSLDMSGANVLTF	TGTGCCAGCAGCTTGGACATGTCTGGGGCCAACGTCCTGACTTTC
TRBJ2-7	NA	TRBV28	14	NA	CASSLWGAGDEQYF	TGTGCCAGCAGTTTATGGGGTGCGGGCGACGAGCAGTACTTC
TRBJ1-4	NA	TRBV6-4	14	NA	CASSEGGANEKLFF	TGTGCCAGCAGTGAAGGTGGGGCTAATGAAAAACTGTTTTTT
TRBJ2-1	NA	TRBV7-7	15	NA	CASSLSTGSYNEQFF	TGTGCCAGCAGCTTATCGACCGGGTCCTACAATGAGCAGTTCTTC
TRBJ1-1	once	TRBV7-8	16	NA	CASSLEGPPMNTEAFF	TGTGCCAGCAGCCTTGAGGGACCGCCCATGAACACTGAAGCTTTCTTT
TRBJ2-7	NA	TRBV25-1	12	TRBD1	CATSGQLYEQYF	TGTGCCACGTCGGGACAGCTCTACGAGCAGTACTTC
TRBJ2-1	NA	TRBV15	15	TRBD1	CATSSPGTGGNEQFF	TGTGCCACCAGCAGTCCTGGGACAGGGGGGAATGAGCAGTTCTTC
TRBJ1-1	NA	TRBV9	15	NA	CASSAGGGFYTEAFF	TGTGCCAGCAGCGCCGGGGGAGGGTTTTATACTGAAGCTTTCTTT